Listed here are 25 T cell receptor beta chains from one sample, sequenced in a study of blood T cell repertoires in COVID-19. The data were produced by immunoSEQ multiplex PCR, yet TCRdb's version contains in-frame clones alone and is incomplete. This table holds approximately 230,000 clones, 82% found once. What was sequenced was PBMCs or T cells enriched from blood (not recorded which). All receptors derive from a man aged 40-49 years who had recovered from COVID-19.

About this clone: The same CDR3 arises from other DNA sequences in this sample as well. The genes are TRBV3-1 (or the pseudogene TRBV3-2) and TRBJ1-1; D is uncertain. Deletions cut 3 bases from V and 5 bases from J, with 4 bases between. CDR1 LGHDT and CDR2 YNNKEL come from the germline V gene (reference sequence). The CDR3 covers 11 residues. The CDR3 protein is CASSHSTEAFF. Written as DNA, the CDR3 is TGTGCCAGCAGCCACTCGACTGAAGCTTTCTTT.

A few counts support this clone. This chain links TRBV5-1 with TRBJ1-2, with D unclear. The V gene lost 10 bases and the J gene lost 8 bases, with 15 bases spanning the gap. This CDR3 is built from 11 residues. Germline V gene lookup returns CDR1 SGHRS and CDR2 YFSETQ. In nucleotides, the CDR3 is TGCGCCTTCCCCGAAGGAGGCGGCTACACCTTC. Translated, it gives CAFPEGGGYTF.

This sequence joins TRBV27 and TRBJ1-2, with D unclear. Between the trimmed V and J ends, which lost 8 bases and 8 bases, there was a span of 12 bases. CDR3 size: 11 residues. Germline V gene data show CDR1 as MNHEY and CDR2 as SMNVEV (reference sequence). This chain's CDR3 is CASGGDLGYTF. DNA for the CDR3: TGTGCCAGCGGAGGAGATTTGGGCTACACCTTC.

The chain uses TRBV7-8 and TRBJ1-1; unclear D gene. Germline V gives CDR1 SGHVS, CDR2 FQNEAQ. Trimming took 2 bases from V and 5 from J, leaving 12 bases between them. The CDR3 contains 14 residues. CDR3 region: CASSLIRVGTEAFF. The CDR3 DNA reads as TGTGCCAGCAGCTTAATCCGGGTTGGGACTGAAGCTTTCTTT.

The J gene is TRBJ1-1, the V gene TRBV27; D unclear. V gave up 3 bases and J gave up 0 bases, with 8 bases separating them. Per germline, CDR1 MNHEY and CDR2 SMNVEV (reference sequence). This CDR3 has 14 residues. The CDR3 region is CASSLAGMNTEAFF. The DNA of the CDR3 is TGTGCCAGCAGTTTGGCGGGAATGAACACTGAAGCTTTCTTT.

Note on this clone: Other DNA sequences of this sample code for an identical CDR3. V and J are TRBV28 and TRBJ2-7; D perhaps matches TRBD1 (5 bases). The length of the CDR3 is 14 residues. V was clipped by 5 bases and J by 5 bases, with 16 bases between them. Germline V gives CDR1 MDHEN, CDR2 SYDVKM. Here the CDR3 DNA reads TGTGCCAGCAGTACAGGACGTTTAGGCAACGAGCAGTACTTC. Amino acid sequence: CASSTGRLGNEQYF.

For this clone: The sample has other DNA sequences that encode this CDR3 too. The CDR3 reads CASSSRGRDEQFF. The CDR3 bases are TGTGCCAGCAGCTCCAGGGGGCGTGATGAGCAGTTCTTC. The chain recombines TRBV27 with TRBJ2-1, with 8 bases lining up with TRBD1. This CDR3 has 13 residues. With 6 bases clipped from V and 8 bases from J, the junction kept 6 bases outside the gene matches. Germline-derived CDR1 and CDR2 are MNHEY and SMNVEV (reference sequence).

On this clone: Other DNA sequences within the sample encode an identical CDR3. The chain uses TRBV30 and TRBJ1-2; TRBD1 might be the D (6 bases). The CDR3 has 13 residues. Germline CDR1 and CDR2: GTSNPN and SVGIG (reference sequence). Trimming pared 2 bases from V and 4 bases from J, leaving 11 bases between. In DNA, the CDR3 is TGTGCCTGGAGTAGAGACAGGCCCTATGGCTACACCTTC. Its protein product is CAWSRDRPYGYTF.

The gene calls are TRBV27 and TRBJ1-5; a weak D match, TRBD1 (6 bases). The ends were cut back, 8 bases at V and 2 bases at J, with 10 bases in the middle. The CDR3 loop spans 13 amino acids. The germline V gene has CDR1 MNHEY and CDR2 SMNVEV (reference sequence). The CDR3 DNA reads TGTGCCAGCGGTTACAGGGGCAATCAGCCCCAGCATTTT. Translation gives CASGYRGNQPQHF.

J is TRBJ2-7 and V is TRBV7-2; maybe TRBD1 (7 bases). The CDR3 is 15 residues long. Germline V CDR1 and CDR2: SGHTA, FQGNSA. V dropped 5 bases and J dropped 0 bases, with 14 bases sitting between them. The DNA of the CDR3 is TGTGCCAGCAGCCAGGGGGGCGGATACTCCTACGAGCAGTACTTC. Translated: CASSQGGGYSYEQYF.

The chain is built from TRBV5-8 and TRBJ1-1; no firm D call. The ends were cut back, 2 bases at V and 0 bases at J, with 5 bases in the middle. The CDR3 contains 13 residues. In germline, CDR1 is SGHTS, CDR2 YDEGEE. The CDR3 sequence is CASSLQMNTEAFF. The CDR3 region has the DNA TGTGCCAGCAGCTTACAGATGAACACTGAAGCTTTCTTT.

The chain joins TRBV28 to TRBJ1-3; D might be TRBD1 (5 bases). The CDR3 totals 17 residues. Germline CDR1 is MDHEN and CDR2 is SYDVKM. Trimming cost V 6 bases and J 1 base, with 19 bases left between them. This CDR3 is CASRSPGVVLSGNTIYF. In DNA form, the CDR3 reads TGTGCCAGCAGATCCCCGGGGGTAGTTTTATCTGGAAACACCATATATTTT.

The chain joins TRBV10-1 to TRBJ1-4, with TRBD1 identical over 7 bases. This CDR3 has 14 residues. The germline CDR1 and CDR2 sequences are WNHNN and SYGVQD (reference sequence). Germline trimming cut 4 bases from V and 3 bases from J; bases unmatched to any gene: 2. Written as DNA, the CDR3 is TGCGCCAGCAGTGGGGGGACAGCTAATGAAAAACTGTTTTTT. As protein: CASSGGTANEKLFF.

The chain uses TRBV11-3 and TRBJ2-3, with 8 positions matching TRBD2. This CDR3 spans 14 amino acids. V was pared by 8 bases and J by 0 bases, with 4 bases of the junction left unmatched. The germline V gene encodes CDR1 SGHNT and CDR2 YENEEA. This CDR3 is CASRGGGSTDTQYF. In DNA, the CDR3 is TGTGCCAGCCGGGGCGGGGGGAGCACAGATACGCAGTATTTT. The whole variable domain, remainder taken from reference TRBV11-3 and TRBJ2-3, is EAGVVQSPRYKIIEKKQPVAFWCNPISGHNTLYWYLQNLGQGPELLIRYENEEAVDDSQLPKDRFSAERLKGVDSTLKIQPAELGDSAVYLCASRGGGSTDTQYFGPGTRLTVL.

The V and J genes are TRBV2 and TRBJ1-6; D is possibly TRBD1 (5 bases). The CDR3 sequence is 16 residues long. Trimming pared 3 bases from V and 7 bases from J, leaving 16 bases between. Germline loops: CDR1 SNHLY, CDR2 FYNNEI. The CDR3 DNA follows: TGTGCCAGCAGTGATATCCGTAATGGGGCGAATTCACCCCTCCACTTT. Residues: CASSDIRNGANSPLHF. Based on the CDR3 plus reference TRBV2 and TRBJ1-6, the full variable domain is EPEVTQTPSHQVTQMGQEVILRCVPISNHLYFYWYRQILGQKVEFLVSFYNNEISEKSEIFDDQFSVERPDGSNFTLKIRSTKLEDSAMYFCASSDIRNGANSPLHFGNGTRLTVT.

This clone showed up just a few times. The CDR3 DNA reads as TGTGCCAGCAGTGATCCCGGGGGGAACGGCTACACCTTC. Residues: CASSDPGGNGYTF. The gene calls are TRBV28 and TRBJ1-2, with D possibly TRBD1 on 5 matching bases. Germline lookup yields CDR1 MDHEN and CDR2 SYDVKM. The ends were cut back, 5 bases at V and 8 bases at J, with 15 bases in the middle. This CDR3 comprises 13 residues.

The chain has TRBV5-5 and TRBJ1-1, with TRBD1 matching over 7 bases. The V and J ends lost 3 bases and 0 bases, in that order; junction bases with no gene match: 2. The CDR3 extends over 14 amino acids. Germline V gene lookup returns CDR1 SGHKS and CDR2 YYEKEE (reference sequence). CDR3 nucleotide sequence: TGTGCCAGCAGCTCCAGGGGGATGAACACTGAAGCTTTCTTT. It specifies CASSSRGMNTEAFF.

This sequence joins TRBV2 and TRBJ2-3; D remains ambiguous. V lost 1 base to trimming and J lost 5 bases, with 10 bases between them. From germline, CDR1 is SNHLY and CDR2 FYNNEI. This CDR3 region has 14 residues. The CDR3 is CASSEGLGGDTQYF. CDR3 nucleotide sequence: TGTGCCAGCAGTGAAGGATTAGGCGGAGATACGCAGTATTTT.

In this sample, this clone turned up many times. V is TRBV7-2 and J is TRBJ2-7; 15 positions agree with TRBD2. The germline V gene encodes CDR1 SGHTA and CDR2 FQGNSA. The CDR3 runs to 16 residues. J lost 4 bases, V lost 5 bases, and 6 bases had no gene match. The CDR3: CASSRLGLAGGYEQYF. Written as DNA, the CDR3 is TGTGCCAGCAGCCGTCTCGGACTAGCGGGAGGGTACGAGCAGTACTTC. The full variable domain, rest sourced from reference TRBV7-2 and TRBJ2-7, is GAGVSQSPSNKVTEKGKDVELRCDPISGHTALYWYRQSLGQGLEFLIYFQGNSAPDKSGLPSDRFSAERTGGSVSTLTIQRTQQEDSAVYLCASSRLGLAGGYEQYFGPGTRLTVT.

J is TRBJ1-1 and V is TRBV28; D is ambiguous. There are 13 residues in the CDR3. Between the trimmed V and J ends, which lost 8 bases and 5 bases, there was a span of 15 bases. The germline CDR1 and CDR2 sequences are MDHEN and SYDVKM. This CDR3 reads CASEPPGWTEAFF. Here the CDR3 DNA reads TGTGCCAGCGAGCCACCGGGGTGGACTGAAGCTTTCTTT.

The J gene is TRBJ1-1, the V gene TRBV5-6; D unresolved. The CDR3 loop spans 14 amino acids. The V gene lost 4 bases and the J gene lost 8 bases, with 18 bases spanning the gap. The germline CDR1 and CDR2 sequences are SGHDT and YYEEEE. The chain's CDR3 is CASSLPTPIEEAFF. DNA for the CDR3: TGTGCCAGCAGCCTTCCGACACCGATTGAGGAAGCTTTCTTT.

The genes are TRBV6-2 or TRBV6-3 and TRBJ1-2; D is perhaps TRBD1 (5 bases). Deletions cut 4 bases from V and 4 bases from J, with 16 bases between. The CDR3 has 15 residues. Germline CDR1 MNHEY, CDR2 SVGEGT. The CDR3 nucleotides are TGTGCCAGCAGTTCGCTCGGGCTGGGACTCTATGGCTACACCTTC. Amino acids: CASSSLGLGLYGYTF.

J is TRBJ2-2 and V is TRBV5-1, with no clear D. The CDR3 loop spans 12 amino acids. CDR1 is SGHRS, CDR2 YFSETQ, per germline. Trimming pared 6 bases from V and 3 bases from J, leaving 6 bases between. The CDR3 DNA reads as TGCGCCAGCAAGAGAGACACCGGGGAGCTGTTTTTT. It specifies CASKRDTGELFF. Using reference TRBV5-1 and TRBJ2-2 for the parts outside the CDR3, the full variable domain is KAGVTQTPRYLIKTRGQQVTLSCSPISGHRSVSWYQQTPGQGLQFLFEYFSETQRNKGNFPGRFSGRQFSNSRSEMNVSTLELGDSALYLCASKRDTGELFFGEGSRLTVL.

The rearrangement links TRBV3-1 (or the pseudogene TRBV3-2) to TRBJ1-1, with TRBD1 as a possible D gene (5 bases). Deletions cut 1 base from V and 1 base from J, with 7 bases between. CDR3 length equals 14 residues. Per germline, CDR1 LGHDT and CDR2 YNNKEL (reference sequence). CDR3 in amino acids: CASSQGGGNTEAFF. DNA of the CDR3: TGTGCCAGCAGCCAAGGGGGCGGGAACACTGAAGCTTTCTTT.

CDR3 loop: CASSQTGGGTEAFF. Written as DNA, the CDR3 is TGTGCCAGCAGTCAAACAGGGGGAGGCACTGAAGCTTTCTTT. The rearrangement links TRBV28 to TRBJ1-1; 8 bases line up with TRBD1. This CDR3 has 14 amino acids. The V gene end was trimmed by 5 bases and the J gene end by 4 bases; junction bases not matched to a gene: 6. In germline, CDR1 is MDHEN, CDR2 SYDVKM.